This T cell receptor (beta chain) was found in a study of cytomegalovirus exposure and HLA in healthy donors. In the study overall: Per a later analysis, the roughly 690 first-cohort and some 110 validation repertoires shared one platform.

Germline V gene lookup returns CDR1 LGHNA and CDR2 YSLEER. Unmatched junction bases numbered 8, after V lost 0 bases and J lost 7 bases. The CDR3 runs 16 residues. TCRdb keeps only in-frame clones here, not all; method: immunoSEQ multiplex PCR. Among 150,000 to 200,000 clones listed, over 85% were seen once. Sequencing input: PBMCs. The chain joins TRBV4-3 to TRBJ2-1, with 8 nucleotides matching TRBD2. The origin of this receptor is a young woman in good health and CMV-seropositive. The CDR3 reads CASSQDGSGSVNEQFF. CDR3 bases: TGCGCCAGCAGCCAAGATGGGAGCGGGAGTGTTAATGAGCAGTTCTTC.